Reported below is one T cell receptor beta chain. TCRdb keeps only in-frame clones here, not all; method: immunoSEQ multiplex PCR. The data show more than 80,000 clones, roughly nine tenths seen once. The data are from a study of OX40 agonist ivuxolimab in advanced cancers. Unmatched junction bases numbered 5, after V lost 2 bases and J lost 8 bases. CDR1 SGDLS and CDR2 YYNGEE come from the germline V gene. This CDR3 is built from 13 residues. This clonotype was obtained from an adult with an advanced solid tumor such as melanoma, head and neck, liver or kidney cancer. This specimen was CD4+ or CD8+ T cells sorted from blood, taken in a trial of the OX40 agonist ivuxolimab. The chain joins TRBV9 to TRBJ1-2; 8 bases are a match to TRBD1. The CDR3 bases are TGTGCCAGCAGCGTCGGACAGGGTTACGGCTACACCTTC. This sequence encodes CASSVGQGYGYTF.